These 27 T cell receptor beta chains originate from one sample sequenced in a study of PD-1 blockade in classical Hodgkin lymphoma. The repertoire was sequenced with immunoSEQ multiplex PCR; TCRdb's copy has only in-frame clones and lacks some. The table has tens of thousands of clones, roughly nine tenths seen once. The time point is: cycle 4 day 1 (C4D1), after more than 5 weeks of nivolumab. There was relapse after autologous stem cell transplantation in every patient, and there was variation in brentuximab vedotin exposure. Sequenced here: peripheral blood mononuclear cells (PBMCs), sampled before the fourth cycle of nivolumab. Receptors were obtained from a human donor with classical Hodgkin lymphoma.

The chain uses TRBV9 and TRBJ2-3; tentatively, D is TRBD2 (5 bases). V gave up 0 bases and J gave up 1 base, with 12 bases separating them. The CDR3 has 16 amino acids. Looked up from germline, CDR1 is SGDLS and CDR2 is YYNGEE. The CDR3 bases are TGTGCCAGCAGCGTAGGTCGGGGTGCCGGCACAGATACGCAGTATTTT. Encoded protein: CASSVGRGAGTDTQYF.

This clone was seen a single time. The J gene is TRBJ1-2, the V gene TRBV28, with D possibly being TRBD1 (5 bases). With 7 bases removed from V and 4 bases from J, the gap between germline ends came to 25 bases. This CDR3 is 17 amino acids long. Germline V gives CDR1 MDHEN, CDR2 SYDVKM. In DNA form, the CDR3 reads TGTGCCAGCACCCCCGGGACCATAAGGAGTTCCTCCTATGGCTACACCTTC. It translates to CASTPGTIRSSSYGYTF.

The chain couples TRBV5-1 to TRBJ1-4; D might be TRBD1 (5 bases). Germline lookup yields CDR1 SGHRS and CDR2 YFSETQ. V was clipped by 2 bases and J by 8 bases, with 13 bases between them. There are 14 residues in the CDR3. Written as DNA, the CDR3 is TGCGCCAGCAGCTTCCTAGGGGCCGGGGAAAAACTGTTTTTT. It encodes CASSFLGAGEKLFF.

V usage is TRBV5-1 and J usage is TRBJ2-7; D is perhaps TRBD2 (5 bases). The CDR3 runs to 15 residues. From germline, CDR1 is SGHRS and CDR2 YFSETQ. Trimming cost V 4 bases and J 7 bases, with 21 bases left between them. CDR3 residues: CASSGWSSATGEQYF. CDR3 in DNA: TGCGCCAGCAGCGGTTGGAGTAGCGCCACTGGGGAGCAGTACTTC.

This clone was found once. V usage is TRBV19 and J usage is TRBJ1-2; D is ambiguous. Between the trimmed V and J ends, which lost 7 bases and 0 bases, there was a span of 9 bases. CDR3 size: 13 residues. Germline V lookup: CDR1 LNHDA, CDR2 SQIVND (reference sequence). The CDR3 here is CASKQRTNYGYTF. The DNA of the CDR3 is TGTGCCAGTAAACAGAGAACTAACTATGGCTACACCTTC. Based on the CDR3 plus reference TRBV19 and TRBJ1-2, the full variable domain is DGGITQSPKYLFRKEGQNVTLSCEQNLNHDAMYWYRQDPGQGLRLIYYSQIVNDFQKGDIAEGYSVSREKKESFPLTVTSAQKNPTAFYLCASKQRTNYGYTFGSGTRLTVV.

The gene calls are TRBV7-9 and TRBJ2-7; D is undetermined. Germline V CDR1 and CDR2: SEHNR, FQNEAQ (reference sequence). V was shortened by 6 bases and J by 2 bases, with 11 bases between the two germline ends. CDR3 size: 13 residues. CDR3 nucleotides: TGTGCCAGCAGTTCGCCCCCCACCTACGAGCAGTACTTC. Translated, it gives CASSSPPTYEQYF.

The genes are TRBV25-1 and TRBJ1-1; no reliable D call. This CDR3 comprises 11 residues. V was pared by 8 bases and J by 5 bases, with 9 bases between. CDR1 and CDR2 from the germline V gene are MGHDK and SYGVNS. The CDR3 sequence: CASFGGTEAFF. CDR3 sequence (DNA): TGTGCCAGCTTCGGTGGTACTGAAGCTTTCTTT.

The genes are TRBV5-1 and TRBJ2-2; the match to TRBD1 covers 9 bases. The CDR3 has 15 amino acids. From germline, CDR1 is SGHRS and CDR2 YFSETQ. Trimming took 5 bases from V and 6 from J; bases not matched to a gene: 8. The CDR3 region is CASRAGTGSPGELFF. The CDR3 DNA is TGCGCCAGCAGAGCCGGGACAGGGAGTCCCGGGGAGCTGTTTTTT.

The rearrangement joins TRBV4-1 to TRBJ2-7; D uncertain. The CDR3 length is 15 residues. Germline values: CDR1 MGHRA, CDR2 YSYEKL. The V end was cut by 6 bases, the J end by 0 bases, with 15 bases between. The CDR3 nucleotides read TGCGCCAGCAGAAAAGACGGTTCTAGCTCCTACGAGCAGTACTTC. Residues: CASRKDGSSSYEQYF.

The CDR3 is CASSRDGLSDTQYF. The DNA for the CDR3 is TGCGCCAGCAGTCGGGACGGTCTTTCGGATACGCAGTATTTT. The chain couples TRBV5-1 to TRBJ2-3, with D perhaps assigned TRBD1 or TRBD2 (5 bases each). The germline V and J ends were trimmed by 5 bases and 6 bases, with 16 bases remaining between them. The length of the CDR3 is 14 residues. Germline V lookup: CDR1 SGHRS, CDR2 YFSETQ.

This chain connects TRBV28 to TRBJ2-1, with TRBD1 matching 12 bases. This CDR3 spans 17 amino acids. The germline V gene has CDR1 MDHEN and CDR2 SYDVKM. V shed 4 bases and J 5 bases; nucleotides not matched to a gene: 9. The CDR3 sequence: CASSSPPGQGANNEQFF. In DNA, the CDR3 is TGTGCCAGCAGTTCCCCCCCGGGACAGGGGGCAAACAATGAGCAGTTCTTC.

V usage is TRBV19 and J usage is TRBJ1-5; perhaps TRBD1 as D (6 bases). V lost 5 bases, J lost 2 bases, and 13 bases lay in between. This CDR3 is 15 amino acids long. Germline-derived CDR1 and CDR2 are LNHDA and SQIVND (reference sequence). The CDR3 nucleotides read TGTGCCAGTAGTCGACAGGTGCTGGGCAATCAGCCCCAGCATTTT. It encodes CASSRQVLGNQPQHF.

Of note for this clone: Other DNA sequences of this sample code for an identical CDR3. V and J are TRBV5-1 and TRBJ2-2; D unresolved. Between the trimmed V and J ends, which lost 4 bases and 4 bases, there was a span of 11 bases. CDR1 is SGHRS and CDR2 is YFSETQ in the germline V gene. This CDR3 contains 14 residues. CDR3 loop: CASSLGPSTGELFF. In DNA, the CDR3 is TGCGCCAGCAGCCTTGGGCCCTCCACCGGGGAGCTGTTTTTT.

This clone was seen only a few times. The CDR3, as DNA: TGTGCCAGCAGGCTTCCCGGGACTAGTGGGCGTAATGAGCAGTTCTTC. It specifies CASRLPGTSGRNEQFF. The chain has TRBV28 and TRBJ2-1; 8 positions match TRBD2. The CDR3 covers 16 residues. Germline CDR1 is MDHEN and CDR2 is SYDVKM. Losses at the gene ends were 6 bases for V and 7 bases for J; bases not matched to a gene: 14.

The chain couples TRBV7-9 to TRBJ2-3, with D unclear. Per the germline V gene, CDR1 is SEHNR and CDR2 is FQNEAQ (reference sequence). There are 16 residues in the CDR3. The ends were cut back, 1 base at V and 4 bases at J, with 15 bases in the middle. CDR3 in DNA: TGTGCCAGCAGCTTAGTAATGCCCCAAGGCGCAGATACGCAGTATTTT. It translates to CASSLVMPQGADTQYF.

CDR3 in DNA: TGTGCCAGCAGCTTCGGGACAGGGAACACCGGGGAGCTGTTTTTT. This translates into CASSFGTGNTGELFF. The genes are TRBV11-3 and TRBJ2-2; 8 nucleotides line up with TRBD1. The CDR3 has 15 amino acids. CDR1 is SGHNT and CDR2 is YENEEA in the germline V gene. J gave up 1 base and V 3 bases, and 1 base lay outside the gene matches.

The gene calls are TRBV29-1 and TRBJ1-2; no clear D. Deletions cut 5 bases from V and 4 bases from J, with 17 bases between. The CDR3 sequence is 14 residues long. Per the germline V gene, CDR1 is SQVTM and CDR2 is ANQGSEA. DNA of the CDR3: TGCAGCGTTCGGGCCTCGGAACGACTCTATGGCTACACCTTC. Its protein is CSVRASERLYGYTF.

The chain joins TRBV5-1 to TRBJ2-5; TRBD2 agrees at 10 bases. The CDR3 totals 16 residues. The V gene end was trimmed by 0 bases and the J gene end by 2 bases; junction bases not matched to a gene: 4. Germline V gene sequence: CDR1 SGHRS, CDR2 YFSETQ. The chain's CDR3 is CASSLELAGHQETQYF. The DNA of the CDR3 is TGCGCCAGCAGCTTGGAACTAGCGGGGCATCAAGAGACCCAGTACTTC.

The chain uses TRBV11-2 and TRBJ2-3; 7 bases line up with TRBD1. V was pared by 5 bases and J by 7 bases, with 9 bases of the junction left unmatched. CDR3 size: 14 residues. Germline V gene lookup returns CDR1 SGHAT and CDR2 FQNNGV. CDR3 coding DNA: TGTGCCAGCAGCGTCTCGGGAAGGGGGCATACGCAGTATTTT. Translation: CASSVSGRGHTQYF.

This chain connects TRBV29-1 to TRBJ1-2; D gene ambiguous. Deletions cut 7 bases from V and 11 bases from J, with 20 bases between. There are 12 residues in the CDR3. Germline V lookup: CDR1 SQVTM, CDR2 ANQGSEA. The CDR3 loop is CSAEEGSFSYTF. The DNA of the CDR3 is TGCAGCGCTGAGGAAGGGTCGTTTTCTTACACCTTC.

This chain links TRBV7-9 with TRBJ1-4; D is unclear. Trimming removed 0 bases at V and 8 bases at J, with 13 bases between. The CDR3 contains 15 residues. CDR1 is SEHNR and CDR2 is FQNEAQ in the germline V gene (reference sequence). The CDR3, as DNA: TGTGCCAGCAGCTTAGCCGGAGCCGGAGGGGAAAAACTGTTTTTT. It is translated as CASSLAGAGGEKLFF. Filled out from reference TRBV7-9 and TRBJ1-4, the complete variable domain reads DTGVSQNPRHKITKRGQNVTFRCDPISEHNRLYWYRQTLGQGPEFLTYFQNEAQLEKSRLLSDRFSAERPKGSFSTLEIQRTEQGDSAMYLCASSLAGAGGEKLFFGSGTQLSVL.

The chain couples TRBV4-1 to TRBJ1-6; 7 nucleotides match TRBD1. This CDR3 is 15 amino acids long. Germline loops: CDR1 MGHRA, CDR2 YSYEKL. The trim removed 3 bases at V and 7 bases at J, leaving 6 bases unmatched. This CDR3 is CASSQTGNRNSPLHF. DNA for the CDR3: TGCGCCAGCAGCCAGACAGGGAATAGGAATTCACCCCTCCACTTT.

As to this clone: Other nucleotide sequences in the sample specify the same CDR3. This chain connects TRBV7-9 to TRBJ1-1; tentatively, D is TRBD1 (6 bases). Germline-derived CDR1 and CDR2 are SEHNR and FQNEAQ (reference sequence). This CDR3 is 14 amino acids long. The V end was cut by 5 bases, the J end by 4 bases, with 14 bases between. CDR3 protein: CASSLLLDSTEAFF. CDR3 coding DNA: TGTGCCAGCAGCCTACTATTGGACAGCACTGAAGCTTTCTTT.

CDR3 sequence reads: CASTRTGGGEAFF. The CDR3, as DNA: TGTGCCAGCACCCGGACAGGCGGGGGAGAAGCTTTCTTT. The genes are TRBV6-6 and TRBJ1-1; TRBD1 aligns across 7 bases. Germline trimming cut 7 bases from V and 8 bases from J; bases unmatched to any gene: 10. Germline values: CDR1 MNHNY, CDR2 SVGAGI (reference sequence). This CDR3 is 13 amino acids long.

The rearrangement uses TRBV7-6 and TRBJ2-2; D gene uncertain. This CDR3 is 13 amino acids long. The germline V and J ends were trimmed by 9 bases and 5 bases, with 13 bases remaining between them. Germline assignment: CDR1 SGHVS and CDR2 FNYEAQ. This CDR3 is CASPLSGTGELFF. The CDR3, as DNA: TGTGCCAGTCCCTTAAGTGGAACCGGGGAGCTGTTTTTT.

The chain uses TRBV19 and TRBJ2-7, with a possible D match to TRBD1 (6 bases). The CDR3 consists of 13 residues. Trimming left V 5 bases short and J 4 bases short, with 12 bases between. Germline CDR1 LNHDA, CDR2 SQIVND (reference sequence). The chain's CDR3 is CASSQDRGYEQYF. For the CDR3, the DNA is TGTGCCAGTAGTCAAGATAGGGGGTACGAGCAGTACTTC.

This rearrangement joins TRBV6-1 to TRBJ1-6; possibly TRBD1 for D (5 bases). The CDR3 loop spans 15 amino acids. Per the germline V gene, CDR1 is MNHNS and CDR2 is SASEGT. V was pared by 4 bases and J by 12 bases, with 19 bases between. The CDR3 DNA is TGTGCCAGCAGTGTAGGGGAGAGGGTTGGACGACCCCTCCACTTT. Protein product: CASSVGERVGRPLHF.